A selection of T cell receptor beta chains follows, all from one sample in a study of siplizumab effects on memory and regulatory T cells. Using immunoSEQ multiplex PCR, the repertoire was profiled, and TCRdb retains in-frame clones only, with some absent. This sample yields 85,000 to 130,000 clones, of which about 91% are seen a single time; about 2.4% belongs to the top ten. Input material: CD4+ T cells sorted from blood. These receptors originate from a human donor in good health. Some clones in this sample may be carry-over from other donors' samples. Each CDR3 is given with its conserved first and last residue. Each record gives: V gene, J gene, CDR3 protein.

V: TRBV18
J: TRBJ1-2
CDR3: CASSPIQGNYGYTF

V: TRBV10-3
J: TRBJ2-5
CDR3: CAISFTGAGETQYF

V: TRBV6-1
J: TRBJ1-4
CDR3: CASSEGGGIPTNEKLFF

V: TRBV29-1
J: TRBJ2-7
CDR3: CSAGTGRSYEQYF

V: TRBV4-1
J: TRBJ1-3
CDR3: CASSSLVGRGPARDTIYF

V: TRBV2
J: TRBJ1-2
CDR3: CASSEGGYGYTF

V: TRBV7-8
J: TRBJ2-1
CDR3: CASSLAAGYEQFF

V: TRBV28
J: TRBJ1-5
CDR3: CASSPQLLGGGNQPQHF

V: TRBV5-1
J: TRBJ2-3
CDR3: CASGLMPRVEDTQYF

V: TRBV10-3
J: TRBJ2-7
CDR3: CAISDHSSGSYEQYF

V: TRBV28
J: TRBJ2-7
CDR3: CASSGLPPYEQYF

V: TRBV7-9
J: TRBJ2-1
CDR3: CASSLAGGNEQFF

V: TRBV2
J: TRBJ2-3
CDR3: CASSEVPNTQYF

V: TRBV5-1
J: TRBJ1-1
CDR3: CASSLERGEAFF

V: TRBV7-9
J: TRBJ2-3
CDR3: CASSINMGTDTQYF

V: TRBV6-1
J: TRBJ2-1
CDR3: CASSLSGGPYNEQFF

V: TRBV6-6
J: TRBJ1-2
CDR3: CASSRGQGSDYGYTF